This TCR beta chain is drawn from a study of shared clonotypes between healthy human individuals. Overall study context: Every donor yielded three CD4 naive, three CD4 memory, two CD8 naive and one CD8 memory plate. Study-wide results and limits: Sorted-subset sequencing, rarefaction showed, was incomplete despite large depth.

This clone was picked up one time. Its antigen is undetermined. From germline, CDR1 is SGHTA and CDR2 FQGTGA. CDR3 size: 14 residues. Trimming left V 5 bases short and J 8 bases short, with 16 bases between. TCRdb keeps only in-frame clones here, not all; method: immunoSEQ multiplex PCR. The sample lists about 2.4 million clones; around 94% were seen once. Sample: naive CD4+ T cells sorted from blood. As for subset: CD45RA+ positively selected. The rearrangement uses TRBV7-3 and TRBJ2-1; tentatively, D is TRBD2 (7 bases). The clonotype was recovered from a man between 18 and 35 years old in good health. Here the CDR3 DNA reads TGTGCCAGCAGCGCCTGTGGGGGGGCGGATGAGCAGTTCTTC. Residues: CASSACGGADEQFF.